This TCR beta chain was captured in a study of human T cells and chemical hapten exposure. Study in general: An approximately 2 cm by approximately 2 cm inner upper arm patch received 2% DPC for sensitization.

The ends were cut back, 4 bases at V and 2 bases at J, with 12 bases in the middle. Per germline, CDR1 ENHRY and CDR2 SYGVKD. The CDR3 runs to 15 residues. This clonotype was detected many times. MiXCR, applied by TCRdb to the RACE reads, yields one record per CDR3 protein. The sample gives 52,000 or so distinct CDR3 sequences, approximately 9.9% of which show up once; nearly 10% is in the top ten. Sample time point: pre-sensitization, week 0. As for treatment: therapeutic diphenylcyclopropenone sensitization with weekly scalp DPC. The TCR originated in a man aged 35 to 55 with alopecia areata. Some clones in this sample may be carry-over from other donors' samples. Material: whole blood, obtained in connection with sensitization to the hapten diphenylcyclopropenone (DPC). V usage is TRBV10-3 and J usage is TRBJ2-1, with a tentative D call TRBD2 (6 bases). CDR3 nucleotide sequence: TGTGCCATCAGTGTACCCGGGAGAACCTACAATGAGCAGTTCTTC. Encoded protein: CAISVPGRTYNEQFF.